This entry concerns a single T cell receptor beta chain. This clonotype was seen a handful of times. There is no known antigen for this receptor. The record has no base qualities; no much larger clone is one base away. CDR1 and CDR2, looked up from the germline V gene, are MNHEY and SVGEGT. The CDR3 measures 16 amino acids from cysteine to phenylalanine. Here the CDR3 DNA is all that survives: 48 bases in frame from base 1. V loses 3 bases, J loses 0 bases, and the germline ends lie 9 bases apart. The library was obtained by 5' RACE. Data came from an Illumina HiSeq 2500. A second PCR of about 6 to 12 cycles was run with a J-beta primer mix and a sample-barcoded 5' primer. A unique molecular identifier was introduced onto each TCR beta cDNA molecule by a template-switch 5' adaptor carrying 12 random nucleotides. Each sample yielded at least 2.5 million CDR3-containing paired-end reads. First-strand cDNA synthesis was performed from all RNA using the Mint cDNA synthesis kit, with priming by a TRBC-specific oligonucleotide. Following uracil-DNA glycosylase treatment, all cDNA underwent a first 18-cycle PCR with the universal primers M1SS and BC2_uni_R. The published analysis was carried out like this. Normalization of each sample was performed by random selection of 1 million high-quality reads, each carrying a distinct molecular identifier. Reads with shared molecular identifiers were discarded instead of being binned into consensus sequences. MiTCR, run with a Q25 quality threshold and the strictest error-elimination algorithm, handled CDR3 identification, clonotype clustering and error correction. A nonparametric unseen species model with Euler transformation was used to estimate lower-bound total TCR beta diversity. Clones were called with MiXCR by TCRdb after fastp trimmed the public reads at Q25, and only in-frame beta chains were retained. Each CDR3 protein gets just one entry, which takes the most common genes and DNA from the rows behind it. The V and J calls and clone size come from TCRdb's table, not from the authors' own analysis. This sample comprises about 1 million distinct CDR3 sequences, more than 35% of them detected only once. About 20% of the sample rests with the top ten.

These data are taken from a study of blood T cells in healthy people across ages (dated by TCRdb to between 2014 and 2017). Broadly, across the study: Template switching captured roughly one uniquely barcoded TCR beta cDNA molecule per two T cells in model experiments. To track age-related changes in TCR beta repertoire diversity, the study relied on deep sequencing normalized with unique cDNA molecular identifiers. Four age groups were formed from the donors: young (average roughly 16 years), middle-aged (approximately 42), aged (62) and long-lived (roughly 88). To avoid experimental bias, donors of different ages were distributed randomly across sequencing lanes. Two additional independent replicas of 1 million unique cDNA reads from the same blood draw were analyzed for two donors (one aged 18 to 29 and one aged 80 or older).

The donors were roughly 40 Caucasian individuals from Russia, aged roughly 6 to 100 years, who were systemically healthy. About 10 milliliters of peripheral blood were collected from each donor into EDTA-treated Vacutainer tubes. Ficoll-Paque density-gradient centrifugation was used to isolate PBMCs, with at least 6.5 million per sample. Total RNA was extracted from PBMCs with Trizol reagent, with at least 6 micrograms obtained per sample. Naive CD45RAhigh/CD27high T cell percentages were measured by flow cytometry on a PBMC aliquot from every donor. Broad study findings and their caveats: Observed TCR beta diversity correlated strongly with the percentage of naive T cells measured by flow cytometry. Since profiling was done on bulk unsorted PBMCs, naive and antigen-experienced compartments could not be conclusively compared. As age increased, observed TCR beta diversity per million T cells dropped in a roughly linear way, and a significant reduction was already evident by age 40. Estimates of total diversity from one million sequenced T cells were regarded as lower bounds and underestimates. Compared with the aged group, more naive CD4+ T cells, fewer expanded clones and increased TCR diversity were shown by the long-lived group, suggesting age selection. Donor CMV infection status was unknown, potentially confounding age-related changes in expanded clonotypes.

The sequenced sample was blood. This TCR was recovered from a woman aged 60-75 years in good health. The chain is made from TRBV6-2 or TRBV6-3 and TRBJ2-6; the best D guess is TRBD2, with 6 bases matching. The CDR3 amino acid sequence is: CASSYWRGSGANVLTF. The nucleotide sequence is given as TGTGCCAGCAGTTATTGGCGGGGCTCTGGGGCCAACGTCCTGACTTTC.